These T cell receptor beta chains were read from a single sample in a study of blood T cell repertoires in COVID-19. Produced via immunoSEQ multiplex PCR; TCRdb's table is partial and in-frame only. This sample has approximately 110,000 clones; around 76% occur once, and the top ten carry 4.5% to 6%. The source material was peripheral blood. These receptors were collected from a man at least 80 years old with COVID-19, enrolled during active disease. CDR3s include the opening cysteine and the closing phenylalanine or tryptophan.

cdr3_length,v_call,j_call,cdr3_aa
18,TRBV2,TRBJ2-6,CASSLRGRGISGANVLTF
14,TRBV2,TRBJ1-5,CASSAGGGNQPQHF
11,TRBV29-1,TRBJ1-2,CSVEGPYGYTF
18,TRBV4-3,TRBJ2-3,CASSQEWVGGGGTDTQYF
15,TRBV5-1,TRBJ2-3,CASSAGQGGTDTQYF
14,TRBV5-5,TRBJ2-7,CASSLVGRVDEQYF
16,TRBV2,TRBJ1-6,CASSGQQGGSNSPLHF
17,TRBV27,TRBJ2-5,CASLFRGGQVPRETQYF
15,TRBV7-8,TRBJ1-3,CASSGGMVGGNTIYF
17,TRBV5-8,TRBJ1-3,CASSPGTGGYSGNTIYF
15,TRBV4-2,TRBJ2-1,CASSQEQRGNNEQFF
15,TRBV6-6,TRBJ1-4,CASSYTGATNEKLFF
13,TRBV19,TRBJ1-4,CASSNREREKLFF
14,TRBV5-1,TRBJ1-2,CASSLGQANYGYTF
19,TRBV7-2,TRBJ1-6,CASSSRDRGYGTGNSPLHF
14,TRBV9,TRBJ1-1,CASSVGGVNTEAFF
15,TRBV5-1,TRBJ2-1,CASSPQGASYNEQFF
16,TRBV2,TRBJ1-1,CASSDRRGTGGTEAFF
14,TRBV7-9,TRBJ1-2,CASSRTGGFYGYTF
15,TRBV14,TRBJ2-3,CASSQGRLATDTQYF
14,TRBV7-2,TRBJ2-7,CASSLAAGFNEQYF
14,TRBV27,TRBJ2-1,CASSDREGDNEQFF
14,TRBV7-2,TRBJ2-7,CASSLSFGSYEQYF
13,TRBV3-1/TRBV3-2,TRBJ1-1,CAVRGRVNTEAFF
15,TRBV4-2,TRBJ1-5,CASSQSTGSNQPQHF
10,TRBV20-1,TRBJ2-7,CSASGLEQYF
15,TRBV7-6,TRBJ2-3,CASSRTSAVTDTQYF
13,TRBV19,TRBJ2-1,CASRLAGGDEQFF
15,TRBV5-1,TRBJ1-1,CASSHRDRGDTEAFF
14,TRBV11-2,TRBJ1-1,CASSVQVMNTEAFF
13,TRBV6-5,TRBJ1-5,CASSSSPSQPQHF
14,TRBV11-3,TRBJ2-1,CASSLVRTSNEQFF
15,TRBV29-1,TRBJ2-1,CSVARTGPPYNEQFF
16,TRBV29-1,TRBJ1-4,CSVWTGGSSTGRKLFF
16,TRBV5-6,TRBJ2-3,CASSWGVEGDTDTQYF
16,TRBV4-2,TRBJ1-4,CASRDRAGGLNEKLFF
15,TRBV5-8,TRBJ2-1,CASSRPGLANNEQFF
13,TRBV29-1,TRBJ2-1,CSAGGGDYNEQFF
15,TRBV4-1,TRBJ2-7,CASSRQDFNSYEQYF
14,TRBV3-1/TRBV3-2,TRBJ2-5,CASSQDAGKETQYF
14,TRBV20-1,TRBJ2-1,CSASMVAGGREQFF
12,TRBV28,TRBJ2-7,CASSSDSYEQYF
13,TRBV30,TRBJ1-2,CAWSVRRNYGYTF
15,TRBV18,TRBJ2-1,CASSVGTTAYNEQFF
16,TRBV24-1,TRBJ2-1,CATGSVTSGKIWEQFF
16,TRBV28,TRBJ2-5,CASSPTGKEDQETQYF
14,TRBV2,TRBJ2-3,CARGGLTLTDTQYF
15,TRBV9,TRBJ1-2,CASSAEDRGYYGYTF
13,TRBV6-5,TRBJ2-1,CASKGGNYNEQFF
12,TRBV2,TRBJ2-5,CASSVGEETQYF
13,TRBV6-5,TRBJ1-2,CASSTELNYGYTF
14,TRBV30,TRBJ1-4,CAWSDRVRTEKLFF
17,TRBV5-1,TRBJ2-7,CASSFLAGEAIRYEQYF
17,TRBV7-2,TRBJ2-1,CASSPGRGGLIHNEQFF
15,TRBV18,TRBJ2-1,CASSPLAGGGNEQFF
15,TRBV6-1,TRBJ1-4,CASSELAGPGEKLFF
15,TRBV19,TRBJ1-5,CASSIGTGFDQPQHF